This is a list of T cell receptor beta chains from one sample in a study of blood T cell repertoires in COVID-19. Measured with immunoSEQ multiplex PCR; TCRdb has only the in-frame clones, and not every one. The sample contains nearly 45,000 clones, approximately 85% of which appear only once. Sequenced material: peripheral blood. The receptor source for this set is a woman at least 80 years old with acute or convalescent COVID-19. The CDR3 runs from the conserved cysteine through the conserved F or W. The order of the fields is clone size, CDR3 length, D gene, V gene, J gene, CDR3 DNA, CDR3 protein. The D gene is left open where the match is weak. Clone size appears in some rows only: once, few, many, or a class for an expanded clone.

>.|14|.|TRBV5-4|TRBJ2-2
TGTGCCAGCAGCTTGTCCAAAAACACCGGGGAGCTGTTTTTT
CASSLSKNTGELFF
>once|13|.|TRBV19|TRBJ2-3
TGTGCCAGTAGTATGGGTACAGCAGATACGCAGTATTTT
CASSMGTADTQYF
>.|11|.|TRBV6-2/TRBV6-3|TRBJ2-1
TGTGCCAGCAGTCCCCTCAATGAGCAGTTCTTC
CASSPLNEQFF
>.|15|.|TRBV2|TRBJ2-3
TGTGCCAGCAGTGAGATACAGAGTGGTACAGATACGCAGTATTTT
CASSEIQSGTDTQYF
>.|16|.|TRBV10-1|TRBJ2-2
TGCGCCAGCAGCGAGGAAGGTGGCAGGGACACCGGGGAGCTGTTTTTT
CASSEEGGRDTGELFF
>few|19|.|TRBV7-9|TRBJ2-1
TGTGCCAGCAGCAAATCAAGAACATCTCCGGGAAGTCGGAGCAATGAGCAGTTCTTC
CASSKSRTSPGSRSNEQFF
>.|13|TRBD1|TRBV18|TRBJ2-7
TGTGCCAGCTCAGACAGGGGGGCCTACGAGCAGTACTTC
CASSDRGAYEQYF
>.|14|TRBD1|TRBV18|TRBJ2-7
TGTGCCAGCTCTCGTGGACAGGGGGGCTACGAGCAGTACTTC
CASSRGQGGYEQYF
>once|13|TRBD2|TRBV28|TRBJ2-1
TGTGCCAGCAGTGCAGCGGGATACAATGAGCAGTTCTTC
CASSAAGYNEQFF
>few|17|.|TRBV7-9|TRBJ1-4
TGTGCCAGCAGCCTGCAGGGGAGGGGGACAACTAATGAAAAACTGTTTTTT
CASSLQGRGTTNEKLFF
>.|16|TRBD1|TRBV5-1|TRBJ1-3
TGCGCCAGCAAGGACAGGGGCGACAGCTCTGGAAACACCATATATTTT
CASKDRGDSSGNTIYF
>.|13|TRBD1|TRBV2|TRBJ2-2
TGTGCCAGCAGGGGACAGCCCACCGGGGAGCTGTTTTTT
CASRGQPTGELFF
>.|15|TRBD2|TRBV18|TRBJ2-7
TGTGCCAGCTCACCAGGGACTAGCGGAGTGATAGAGCAGTACTTC
CASSPGTSGVIEQYF
>.|14|.|TRBV7-2|TRBJ1-2
TGTGCCAGCAGCTGGGGCATGGGCTACTATGGCTACACCTTC
CASSWGMGYYGYTF
>.|14|.|TRBV27|TRBJ2-7
TGTGCCAGCAGTTTCCTGCCAGATACCTACGAGCAGTACTTC
CASSFLPDTYEQYF
>.|13|.|TRBV30|TRBJ1-1
TGTGCCTATTCCCGGGACACCAACACTGAAGCTTTCTTT
CAYSRDTNTEAFF
>once|18|TRBD2|TRBV3-1/TRBV3-2|TRBJ2-3
TGTGCCAGCAGCCCCAGACTAGCGGGAGGGCCTGTGGCAGATACGCAGTATTTT
CASSPRLAGGPVADTQYF
>.|12|TRBD1|TRBV7-2|TRBJ1-2
TGTGCCAGCAGCGGGACAGGATCTGGCTACACCTTC
CASSGTGSGYTF
>.|15|.|TRBV2|TRBJ1-2
TGTGCCAGCTTCATGGAGGCCGGCATTAACTATGGCTACACCTTC
CASFMEAGINYGYTF
>.|15|TRBD1|TRBV30|TRBJ1-6
TGTGCCTGGAGTGCCGCGGGACAGGGTAATTCACCCCTCCACTTT
CAWSAAGQGNSPLHF
>.|16|TRBD2|TRBV27|TRBJ2-5
TGTGCCAGCAGTCCCGGGGGGACTAACCGTCAAGAGACCCAGTACTTC
CASSPGGTNRQETQYF
>.|18|TRBD2|TRBV10-3|TRBJ2-7
TGTGCCATCAGTGAGTTTGGTTTAGCGGGAGGTAATACCTACGAGCAGTACTTC
CAISEFGLAGGNTYEQYF
>.|18|TRBD2|TRBV3-1/TRBV3-2|TRBJ2-1
TGTGCCAGCAGCCAAGGGGGAGTAGCGGGAGGGCACTACAATGAGCAGTTCTTC
CASSQGGVAGGHYNEQFF
>.|17|.|TRBV6-1|TRBJ1-3
TGTGCCAGCAGTGAAGTCCCCAGGGTGAGCACTGGAAACACCATATATTTT
CASSEVPRVSTGNTIYF